Presented here are 5 T cell receptor beta chains from one specimen sequenced in a study of T-cell memory formation after mild COVID-19. TCRdb reprocessed the 5' RACE reads with MiXCR, giving one entry per CDR3 protein. Altogether 68,000 or so distinct CDR3 sequences are present, approximately 16% being singletons, with the ten largest covering 30% to 35%. Sequencing input: PBMCs or a T cell subset sorted from them (not recorded which). The source of these receptors is an adult woman who had mild COVID-19 (a few samples of this study predate the infection). Cell type and time point are not known.

The chain links TRBV4-1 to TRBJ1-1; no definite D call. From germline, CDR1 is MGHRA and CDR2 YSYEKL. The germline V and J ends were trimmed by 2 bases and 2 bases, with 3 bases remaining between them. The CDR3 extends over 12 amino acids. The CDR3 bases are TGCGCCAGCAGCCAACTTAACACTGAAGCTTTCTTT. It codes for CASSQLNTEAFF.

This clonotype was detected a few times. This chain joins TRBV7-9 and TRBJ2-5, with 7 bases aligning to TRBD2. CDR1 and CDR2 from the germline V gene are SEHNR and FQNEAQ (reference sequence). The J segment lost 9 bases and the V segment lost 5 bases, leaving 18 bases of the junction unmatched. The CDR3 covers 16 residues. DNA for the CDR3: TGTGCCAGCAGCCAGACTCGGACTAGGCGAGGTGGGGCCCAGTACTTC. The encoded protein is CASSQTRTRRGGAQYF. The whole variable domain, remainder taken from reference TRBV7-9 and TRBJ2-5, is DTGVSQNPRHKITKRGQNVTFRCDPISEHNRLYWYRQTLGQGPEFLTYFQNEAQLEKSRLLSDRFSAERPKGSFSTLEIQRTEQGDSAMYLCASSQTRTRRGGAQYFGPGTRLLVL.

A few counts support this clonotype. This chain connects TRBV4-3 to TRBJ2-7; 7 bases map to TRBD2. The CDR3 is 14 amino acids. Germline lookup yields CDR1 LGHNA and CDR2 YSLEER. J gave up 6 bases and V 4 bases, and 9 bases lay outside the gene matches. The CDR3 is CASSPSGGDFEQYF. The DNA for the CDR3 is TGCGCCAGCAGCCCTAGCGGAGGGGACTTCGAGCAGTACTTC.

This clonotype was observed a handful of times. V and J are TRBV30 and TRBJ1-4, with a tentative D call TRBD1 (5 bases). This CDR3 spans 11 amino acids. V dropped 3 bases and J dropped 8 bases, with 7 bases sitting between them. Germline CDR1 is GTSNPN and CDR2 is SVGIG (reference sequence). The CDR3 coding sequence is TGTGCCTGGAGACGGGGCGAAAAACTGTTTTTT. It yields the protein CAWRRGEKLFF.

This chain connects TRBV29-1 to TRBJ2-7; a possible D gene is TRBD1 (5 bases). There are 14 residues in the CDR3. V was shortened by 1 base and J by 6 bases, with 16 bases between the two germline ends. Germline lookup yields CDR1 SQVTM and CDR2 ANQGSEA. CDR3 residues: CSVEGFKDSREQYF. In nucleotides, the CDR3 is TGCAGCGTTGAAGGCTTCAAAGACAGTCGCGAGCAGTACTTC.